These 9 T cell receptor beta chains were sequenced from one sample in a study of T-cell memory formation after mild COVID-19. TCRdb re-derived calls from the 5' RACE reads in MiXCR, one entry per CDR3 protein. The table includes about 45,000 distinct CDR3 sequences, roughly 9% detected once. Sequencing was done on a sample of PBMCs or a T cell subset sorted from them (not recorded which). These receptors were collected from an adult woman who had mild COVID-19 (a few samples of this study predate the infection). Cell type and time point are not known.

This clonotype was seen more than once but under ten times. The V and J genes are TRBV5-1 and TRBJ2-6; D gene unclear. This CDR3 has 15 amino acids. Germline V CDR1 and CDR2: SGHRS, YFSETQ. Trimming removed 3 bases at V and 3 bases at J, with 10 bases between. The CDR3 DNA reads TGCGCCAGCAGCTCCGGCATTGGTGGGGCCAACGTCCTGACTTTC. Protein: CASSSGIGGANVLTF.

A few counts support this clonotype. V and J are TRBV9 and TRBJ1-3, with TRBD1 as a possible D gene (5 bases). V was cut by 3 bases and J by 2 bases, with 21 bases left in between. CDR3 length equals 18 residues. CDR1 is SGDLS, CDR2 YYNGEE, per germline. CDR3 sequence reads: CASSGGWVSVGAGNTIYF. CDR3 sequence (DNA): TGTGCCAGCAGCGGAGGGTGGGTATCGGTGGGGGCTGGAAACACCATATATTTT.

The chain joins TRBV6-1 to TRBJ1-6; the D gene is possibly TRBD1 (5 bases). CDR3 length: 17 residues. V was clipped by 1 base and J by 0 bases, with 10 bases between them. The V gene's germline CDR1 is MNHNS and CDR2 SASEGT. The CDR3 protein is CASSEVGGSSYNSPLHF. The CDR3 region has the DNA TGTGCCAGCAGTGAAGTGGGGGGGAGCTCCTATAATTCACCCCTCCACTTT.

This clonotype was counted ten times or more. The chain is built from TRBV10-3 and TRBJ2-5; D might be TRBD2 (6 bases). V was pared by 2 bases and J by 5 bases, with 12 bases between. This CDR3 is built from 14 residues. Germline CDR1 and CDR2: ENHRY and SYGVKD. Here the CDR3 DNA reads TGTGCCATCAGTGAGGGCTCTAGCGTGGAGACCCAGTACTTC. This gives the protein CAISEGSSVETQYF.

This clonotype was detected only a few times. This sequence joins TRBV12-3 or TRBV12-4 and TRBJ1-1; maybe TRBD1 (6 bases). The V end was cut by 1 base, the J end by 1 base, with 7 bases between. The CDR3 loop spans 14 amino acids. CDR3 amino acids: CASSLEGGNTEAFF. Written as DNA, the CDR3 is TGTGCCAGCAGTTTAGAGGGGGGGAACACTGAAGCTTTCTTT.

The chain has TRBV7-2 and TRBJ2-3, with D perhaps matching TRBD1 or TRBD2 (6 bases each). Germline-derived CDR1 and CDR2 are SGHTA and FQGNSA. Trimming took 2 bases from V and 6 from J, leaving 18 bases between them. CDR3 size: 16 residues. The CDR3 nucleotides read TGTGCCAGCAGCTTAATCGTCCGGGGGCTTTTCGATACGCAGTATTTT. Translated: CASSLIVRGLFDTQYF. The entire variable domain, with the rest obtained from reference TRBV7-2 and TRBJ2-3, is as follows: GAGVSQSPSNKVTEKGKDVELRCDPISGHTALYWYRQSLGQGLEFLIYFQGNSAPDKSGLPSDRFSAERTGGSVSTLTIQRTQQEDSAVYLCASSLIVRGLFDTQYFGPGTRLTVL.

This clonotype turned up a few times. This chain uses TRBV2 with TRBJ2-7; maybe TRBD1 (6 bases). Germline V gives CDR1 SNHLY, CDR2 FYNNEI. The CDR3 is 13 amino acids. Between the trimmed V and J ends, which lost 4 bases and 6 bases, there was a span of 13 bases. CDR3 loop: CASSVVRGGEQYF. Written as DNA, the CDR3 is TGTGCCAGCAGTGTGGTCAGGGGCGGCGAGCAGTACTTC.

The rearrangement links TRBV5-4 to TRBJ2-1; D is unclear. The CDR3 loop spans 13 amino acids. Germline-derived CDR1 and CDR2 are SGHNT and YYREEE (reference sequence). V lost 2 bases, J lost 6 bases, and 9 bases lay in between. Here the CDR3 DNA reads TGTGCCAGCAGCTTACCCGTGAGCAATGAGCAGTTCTTC. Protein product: CASSLPVSNEQFF.

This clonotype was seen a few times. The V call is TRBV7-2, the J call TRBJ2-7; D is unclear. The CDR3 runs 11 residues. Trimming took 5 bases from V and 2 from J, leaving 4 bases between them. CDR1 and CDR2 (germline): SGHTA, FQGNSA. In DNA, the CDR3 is TGTGCCAGCAGCGTCACCTACGAGCAGTACTTC. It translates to CASSVTYEQYF.